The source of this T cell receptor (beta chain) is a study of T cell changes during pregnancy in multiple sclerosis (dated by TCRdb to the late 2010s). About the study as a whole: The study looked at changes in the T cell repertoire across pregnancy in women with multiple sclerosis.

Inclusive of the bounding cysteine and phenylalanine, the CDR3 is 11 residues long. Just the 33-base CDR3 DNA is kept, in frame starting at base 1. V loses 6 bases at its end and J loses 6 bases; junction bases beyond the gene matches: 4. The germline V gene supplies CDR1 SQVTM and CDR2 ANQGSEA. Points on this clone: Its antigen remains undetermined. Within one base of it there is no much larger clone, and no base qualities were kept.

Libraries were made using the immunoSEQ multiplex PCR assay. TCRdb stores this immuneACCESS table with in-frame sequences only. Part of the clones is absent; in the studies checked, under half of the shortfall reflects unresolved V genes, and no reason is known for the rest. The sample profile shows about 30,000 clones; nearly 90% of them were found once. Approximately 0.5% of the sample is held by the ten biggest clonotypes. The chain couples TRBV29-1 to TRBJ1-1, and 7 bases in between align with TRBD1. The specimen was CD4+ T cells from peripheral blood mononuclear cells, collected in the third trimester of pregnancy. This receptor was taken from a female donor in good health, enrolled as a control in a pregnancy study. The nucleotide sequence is TGCAGCGTCGGGACAGATGCTGAAGCTTTCTTT. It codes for CSVGTDAEAFF.